Sequencing of this T cell receptor beta chain was carried out in a study of naive and memory T cell subsets. Looked up from germline, CDR1 is DFQATT and CDR2 is SNEGSKA (reference sequence). Trimming removed 8 bases from V and 4 bases from J, with 11 bases in between. This CDR3 spans 11 amino acids. An equimolar mix of two oligonucleotides served as the beta constant-region primer for TRBC1 and TRBC2. The cDNA 3' end received a ligated single-stranded oligonucleotide carrying the SP2 primer and a 12-nucleotide UMI. TCRdb re-called the UMI-ligation and nested PCR reads through MiXCR, storing one row per CDR3 protein. Here the sample spans tens of thousands of distinct CDR3 sequences, around 12% being singletons. This clonotype was detected ten times or more.

The chain joins TRBV20-1 to TRBJ1-2; no reliable D call. The sequenced material came from central memory CD4+ T cells from blood. The clonotype was recovered from a human donor in good health. The DNA for the CDR3 is TGCAGTTCCTTCCTGGGCTATGGCTACACCTTC. It encodes CSSFLGYGYTF.